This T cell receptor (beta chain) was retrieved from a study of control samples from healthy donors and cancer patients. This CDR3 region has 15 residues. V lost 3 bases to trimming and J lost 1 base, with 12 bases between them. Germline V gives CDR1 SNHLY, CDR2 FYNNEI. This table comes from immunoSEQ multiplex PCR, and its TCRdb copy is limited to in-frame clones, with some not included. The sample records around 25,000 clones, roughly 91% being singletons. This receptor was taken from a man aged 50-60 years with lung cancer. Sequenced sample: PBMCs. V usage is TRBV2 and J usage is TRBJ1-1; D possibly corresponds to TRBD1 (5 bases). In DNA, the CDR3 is TGTGCCAGCAGTGACCAGGGAACGGCGAACACTGAAGCTTTCTTT. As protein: CASSDQGTANTEAFF.